Listed here are 17 T cell receptor beta chains from one sample, sequenced in a study of blood T cell repertoires in COVID-19. Profiling relied on immunoSEQ multiplex PCR, and the TCRdb table lists in-frame clones only, not all of them. The repertoire consists of roughly 67,000 clones, with 80% to 85% occurring once and the leading ten covering 7.5% to 9%. The sample consisted of peripheral blood. These receptors were obtained from a man in his fifties with active COVID-19.

The chain combines TRBV2 with TRBJ2-4; TRBD2 matches at 14 bases. CDR1 and CDR2 from the germline V gene are SNHLY and FYNNEI. Trimming at V came to 6 bases and at J to 9 bases, leaving 4 bases not matched to a gene. The CDR3 is made up of 14 amino acids. CDR3 loop: CASRGLAGEGIQYF. CDR3 sequence (DNA): TGTGCCAGCAGGGGACTAGCGGGAGAGGGCATTCAGTACTTC.

This clone was observed once. The rearrangement joins TRBV10-2 to TRBJ2-1; 8 bases are shared with TRBD2. Germline V lookup: CDR1 WSHSY, CDR2 SAAADI. CDR3 length equals 15 residues. Trimming took 8 bases from V and 7 from J; bases not matched to a gene: 13. In nucleotides, the CDR3 is TGCGCCAGCCAGTCCTTCGGGGGGGTACGGAATGAGCAGTTCTTC. It is translated as CASQSFGGVRNEQFF.

V is TRBV3-1 (or the pseudogene TRBV3-2) and J is TRBJ1-1; D is unclear. The CDR3 covers 14 residues. Trimming shortened V by 3 bases and J by 4 bases, and 12 bases separated the two germline ends. Germline CDR1 and CDR2: LGHDT and YNNKEL (reference sequence). The CDR3 DNA sequence: TGTGCCAGCAGCCAGCCCGGGGTTGGCACTGAAGCTTTCTTT. Its translation is CASSQPGVGTEAFF.

The V call is TRBV5-4, the J call TRBJ2-5, with 7 bases that match TRBD2. This CDR3 has 15 residues. In germline, CDR1 is SGHNT, CDR2 YYREEE (reference sequence). The ends lost 0 bases at V and 1 base at J; junction bases unmatched: 3. CDR3 sequence reads: CASSLGPSGQETQYF. The CDR3 DNA is TGTGCCAGCAGCTTGGGGCCTAGCGGCCAAGAGACCCAGTACTTC.

This clone was seen only a few times. The V call is TRBV14, the J call TRBJ1-5; D might be TRBD1 (6 bases). Germline CDR1 SGHDN, CDR2 FVKESK. Trimming pared 3 bases from V and 4 bases from J, leaving 19 bases between. The CDR3 is 17 amino acids. The CDR3 reads CASSHPGGRGGNQPQHF. As DNA, the CDR3 is TGTGCCAGCAGCCATCCGGGGGGCAGGGGCGGGAATCAGCCCCAGCATTTT.

In DNA form, the CDR3 reads TGTGCCAGCAGTGAAAGAGCCCAGTACTTC. This encodes CASSERAQYF. The rearrangement uses TRBV6-6 and TRBJ2-5; D unclear. The germline gives CDR1 MNHNY, CDR2 SVGAGI (reference sequence). The CDR3 loop spans 10 amino acids. Trimming pared 5 bases from V and 9 bases from J, leaving 7 bases between.

The count of this clone is one. This sequence joins TRBV6-5 and TRBJ2-5, with 8 bases aligning to TRBD2. The germline V gene encodes CDR1 MNHEY and CDR2 SVGAGI. The V gene end was trimmed by 5 bases and the J gene end by 6 bases; junction bases not matched to a gene: 11. This CDR3 comprises 15 residues. The CDR3 DNA reads TGTGCCAGCAGTCCAATGCGGGGGGCAGGAAAGACCCAGTACTTC. Encoded protein: CASSPMRGAGKTQYF.

The gene calls are TRBV5-5 and TRBJ2-3; 7 nucleotides align to TRBD1. The ends lost 4 bases at V and 0 bases at J; junction bases unmatched: 5. The length of the CDR3 is 15 residues. CDR1 and CDR2 from the germline V gene are SGHKS and YYEKEE (reference sequence). Here the CDR3 DNA reads TGTGCCAGCAGCCGGGACAGTTCTAGCACAGATACGCAGTATTTT. Translation gives CASSRDSSSTDTQYF.

The chain carries TRBV5-1 and TRBJ2-1, with TRBD2 matching 11 bases. Germline lookup yields CDR1 SGHRS and CDR2 YFSETQ. Trimming cost V 3 bases and J 5 bases; bases outside gene matches: 4. The CDR3 is made up of 15 amino acids. The CDR3 sequence: CASSSGLAGNNEQFF. CDR3 bases: TGCGCCAGCAGCTCTGGACTAGCGGGTAACAATGAGCAGTTCTTC. The full variable domain, with the rest looked up from reference TRBV5-1 and TRBJ2-1, is KAGVTQTPRYLIKTRGQQVTLSCSPISGHRSVSWYQQTPGQGLQFLFEYFSETQRNKGNFPGRFSGRQFSNSRSEMNVSTLELGDSALYLCASSSGLAGNNEQFFGPGTRLTVL.

The chain is built from TRBV15 and TRBJ1-5; D is ambiguous. CDR3 length: 16 residues. Per the germline V gene, CDR1 is LNHNV and CDR2 is YYDKDF (reference sequence). V was clipped by 0 bases and J by 0 bases, with 9 bases between them. The CDR3 DNA reads TGTGCCACCAGCAGAGAGGGCCCCTATAGCAATCAGCCCCAGCATTTT. Protein sequence: CATSREGPYSNQPQHF. The full variable domain, rest sourced from reference TRBV15 and TRBJ1-5, is DAMVIQNPRYQVTQFGKPVTLSCSQTLNHNVMYWYQQKSSQAPKLLFHYYDKDFNNEADTPDNFQSRRPNTSFCFLDIRSPGLGDTAMYLCATSREGPYSNQPQHFGDGTRLSIL.

This clone came up once. J is TRBJ2-7 and V is TRBV18; tentative D call: TRBD1 (7 bases). The germline V gene encodes CDR1 KGHSH and CDR2 LQKENI. This CDR3 spans 13 amino acids. V was pared by 5 bases and J by 4 bases, with 12 bases between. CDR3 residues: CASSGGTAYEQYF. The CDR3 nucleotides read TGTGCCAGCTCAGGCGGGACAGCATACGAGCAGTACTTC. The full variable domain, in which reference TRBV18 and TRBJ2-7 provide the parts outside the CDR3, is NAGVMQNPRHLVRRRGQEARLRCSPMKGHSHVYWYRQLPEEGLKFMVYLQKENIIDESGMPKERFSAEFPKEGPSILRIQQVVRGDSAAYFCASSGGTAYEQYFGPGTRLTVT.

This chain uses TRBV9 with TRBJ2-1; D is undetermined. Trimming removed 2 bases from V and 10 bases from J, with 19 bases in between. The CDR3 runs to 15 residues. Germline V CDR1 and CDR2: SGDLS, YYNGEE. CDR3 loop: CASSVFGHAELEQFF. The CDR3 bases are TGTGCCAGCAGCGTTTTTGGGCACGCCGAGTTAGAGCAGTTCTTC.

This clone was recorded only once. In nucleotides, the CDR3 is TGTGCCAGCAGTTTGCGACCACAGAATTCTAATGAAAAACTGTTTTTT. Encoded protein: CASSLRPQNSNEKLFF. The J gene is TRBJ1-4, the V gene TRBV27; D is unclear. Deletions cut 3 bases from V and 3 bases from J, with 14 bases between. There are 16 residues in the CDR3. Germline-derived CDR1 and CDR2 are MNHEY and SMNVEV (reference sequence).

This chain connects TRBV9 to TRBJ2-7; 7 bases match TRBD1. V dropped 2 bases and J dropped 2; count of bases not matched to a gene: 7. The CDR3 is 15 residues long. Germline V gives CDR1 SGDLS, CDR2 YYNGEE. This chain's CDR3 is CASSVRDSKTYEQYF. The CDR3 region has the DNA TGTGCCAGCAGCGTGAGGGACAGCAAAACCTACGAGCAGTACTTC.

V gene TRBV6-6 combines with J gene TRBJ1-1; D is ambiguous. Per the germline V gene, CDR1 is MNHNY and CDR2 is SVGAGI (reference sequence). The CDR3 has 15 residues. The germline V and J ends were trimmed by 0 bases and 6 bases, with 14 bases remaining between them. As DNA, the CDR3 is TGTGCCAGCAGTTACTCGGCAGGCCTCAAGGCTGAAGCTTTCTTT. Its translation: CASSYSAGLKAEAFF.

This rearrangement joins TRBV5-1 to TRBJ2-3, with TRBD2 matching 9 bases. The CDR3 length is 16 residues. Germline values: CDR1 SGHRS, CDR2 YFSETQ. The junction had 5 bases not matched to a gene; V was cut back by 1 base and J by 2 bases. In nucleotides, the CDR3 is TGCGCCAGCAGCTTGACAGCGGGGGGAGACACAGATACGCAGTATTTT. Amino acids: CASSLTAGGDTDTQYF.

The genes are TRBV5-1 and TRBJ2-7, with 10 bases that match TRBD1. Germline CDR1 reads SGHRS; CDR2 reads YFSETQ. The junction had 4 bases not matched to a gene; V was cut back by 4 bases and J by 6 bases. This CDR3 is 13 amino acids long. This chain's CDR3 is CASSGTGEGEQYF. The CDR3 DNA follows: TGCGCCAGCAGCGGGACAGGGGAGGGCGAGCAGTACTTC.